This entry concerns a single T cell receptor (beta chain). The target of this receptor is not known. Base-call qualities are not available, and no considerably larger clone is one nucleotide away. Library construction relied on the immunoSEQ multiplex PCR assay. For most patients, genomic DNA was subjected to high-throughput TCR-beta CDR3 sequencing by Adaptive Biotechnologies. For the original study's pipeline: Adaptive's ImmunoSEQ software supplied the TCR sequencing data for 15 to 20 patients, while MiXCR and VDJtools were used to process a few other patients. CDR3 nucleotide sequences shared between donor and recipient were removed because the origin of such sequences could not be assigned. Alloreactive clones required at least 2-fold expansion over unstimulated cells and minimum CFSE-low frequency of 0.002% (template counts) or 0.001% (read counts). Mappable clones were those detected in sequenced pre-transplant spleen, lymph node, or MLR CFSE-low populations of the donor or recipient. Cumulative frequency of alloreactive clones was calculated as a percentage of all sequences weighted by copy number. TCRdb stores this immuneACCESS table with in-frame sequences only. Part of the clones is absent; in the studies checked, under half of the shortfall reflects unresolved V genes, and no reason is known for the rest. V, J and clone size were drawn from that table, and D and trimming were deduced from the DNA. The sample profile shows fewer than 11,000 clones; 80% to 95% of them were found once. The top ten clonotypes cover roughly 5% of the sample.

Blood samples were collected up to 4 times in the first month after transplant and then at least monthly when available. The sample originates from a study of graft-versus-host responses after intestinal transplantation (dated by TCRdb to 2020 to 2022). Study-level background: Recipients received multivisceral, liver-intestinal, or isolated intestinal transplants. Rather than going through the commercial service, samples from a few later patients were sequenced in-house on an Illumina MiSeq and processed with MiXCR. Bulk TCR-beta CDR3 sequencing was used to track graft-versus-host and host-versus-graft alloreactive T cell clones in the graft, circulation and bone marrow after intestinal transplantation. All recipients received anti-thymocyte globulin induction followed by maintenance tacrolimus and steroids for three to four years. A cohort of around 25 intestinal transplant recipients, including one retransplant, was enrolled, and a few patients lacking pretransplant specimens were excluded. To identify alloreactive clones, pre-transplant mixed lymphocyte reaction products were sequenced and then compared with unstimulated pre-transplant donor and recipient T cells. A peak of at least 4% donor T cells among recipient peripheral blood mononuclear cells was the definition used for donor T cell macrochimerism. The full study reports these points: The relatively low number and heterogeneity of intestinal transplant patients limited the conclusions. In patients with donor T cell macrochimerism, the allografts had high GvH to HvG T cell clonal ratios. Early after transplant, peak levels of circulating GvH clones were associated with declines in HvG clones. GvH clones were found in recipient bone marrow, and some of the GvH clones appeared earlier in ileal mucosa or blood, which is consistent with an intestinal mucosal origin.

Spanning cysteine to phenylalanine, the CDR3 consists of 14 amino acids. Only the CDR3 DNA is retained, 42 bases long and in frame from the first base. Relative to germline, V is 1 base shorter and J is 7 bases shorter, with 11 bases between their ends. As encoded in the germline V gene (reference sequence), CDR1 is MNHEY while CDR2 is SMNVEV. The chain is made from TRBV27 and TRBJ2-1; TRBD1 is a weak D gene call, 6 bases matching. Sequenced here: PBMCs, sampled about 70 days after transplant. The TCR comes from a human patient who received an intestinal transplant, so some T cells may come from the graft donor. The bases are TGTGCCAGCAGTTTATTGAGGCAGGGGAATGAGCAGTTCTTC. Translated, it reads CASSLLRQGNEQFF.